One and the same sample provided the 22 T cell receptor beta chains below, sequenced in a study of blood T cell repertoires in COVID-19. TCRdb's copy holds only in-frame clones and misses some; the assay was immunoSEQ multiplex PCR. The sample includes about 200,000 clones, roughly 84% seen only once; the top ten take around 7.5%. The sequenced sample consisted of PBMCs or T cells enriched from blood (not recorded which). All receptors derive from a man aged 40-50 years who had recovered from COVID-19.

The chain has TRBV14 and TRBJ1-1, with 8 bases aligning to TRBD1. The V gene's germline CDR1 is SGHDN and CDR2 FVKESK. CDR3 length: 16 residues. J was trimmed by 1 base and V by 0 bases; bases with no gene match: 4. CDR3 sequence reads: CASSQDPGQGNTEAFF. The CDR3, as DNA: TGTGCCAGCAGCCAAGATCCCGGACAGGGGAACACTGAAGCTTTCTTT.

V gene TRBV2 combines with J gene TRBJ2-7; 7 nucleotides line up with TRBD1. Trimming at V came to 5 bases and at J to 5 bases, leaving 6 bases not matched to a gene. The CDR3 is 13 amino acids. Germline V lookup: CDR1 SNHLY, CDR2 FYNNEI. This chain's CDR3 is CASSLFTGDEQYF. Here the CDR3 DNA reads TGTGCCAGCAGTCTTTTCACAGGGGACGAGCAGTACTTC.

The chain links TRBV30 to TRBJ2-7; D remains unclear. The V gene lost 0 bases and the J gene lost 0 bases, with 6 bases spanning the gap. The CDR3 contains 13 residues. The germline CDR1 and CDR2 sequences are GTSNPN and SVGIG (reference sequence). CDR3: CAWSVAFSYEQYF. In nucleotides, the CDR3 is TGTGCCTGGAGTGTAGCGTTCTCCTACGAGCAGTACTTC.

This chain uses TRBV7-2 with TRBJ2-7; 9 positions match TRBD1. The junction had 6 bases not matched to a gene; V was cut back by 5 bases and J by 4 bases. This CDR3 spans 14 amino acids. Looked up from germline, CDR1 is SGHTA and CDR2 is FQGNSA. The chain's CDR3 is CASSHRGQGYEQYF. Written as DNA, the CDR3 is TGTGCCAGCAGCCACAGGGGGCAAGGATACGAGCAGTACTTC.

With respect to this clone: Within the sample, other DNA sequences also encode this same CDR3. The CDR3 nucleotides are TGTGCCAGCAGCCCAGGTGTGAACACTGAAGCTTTCTTT. This sequence encodes CASSPGVNTEAFF. The chain has TRBV5-4 and TRBJ1-1; D call uncertain. The V end was cut by 4 bases, the J end by 0 bases, with 7 bases between. CDR1 is SGHNT and CDR2 is YYREEE in the germline V gene (reference sequence). The CDR3 totals 13 residues.

The V call is TRBV19, the J call TRBJ1-1; 7 bases are shared with TRBD1. Germline loops: CDR1 LNHDA, CDR2 SQIVND (reference sequence). Trimming cost V 3 bases and J 1 base; bases outside gene matches: 14. CDR3 length equals 18 residues. The CDR3 DNA sequence: TGTGCCAGTAGTATTAGGGAGAGGCAGGGGGTATCGAACACTGAAGCTTTCTTT. This translates into CASSIRERQGVSNTEAFF.

The V and J genes are TRBV5-6 and TRBJ1-5; 9 bases fit TRBD1. J gave up 3 bases and V 0 bases, and 1 base lay outside the gene matches. The germline CDR1 and CDR2 sequences are SGHDT and YYEEEE. This CDR3 comprises 15 residues. CDR3 in amino acids: CASSLGTGDNQPQHF. CDR3 DNA: TGTGCCAGCAGCTTGGGGACAGGGGACAATCAGCCCCAGCATTTT.

This rearrangement joins TRBV9 to TRBJ1-4; 7 nucleotides agree with TRBD1. The CDR3 is 15 amino acids. Germline-derived CDR1 and CDR2 are SGDLS and YYNGEE. V dropped 6 bases and J dropped 4; count of bases not matched to a gene: 9. The CDR3 is CASTTGESFNEKLFF. CDR3 coding DNA: TGTGCCAGCACCACAGGGGAGTCGTTTAATGAAAAACTGTTTTTT.

This clone was recorded a few times. The V call is TRBV6-1, the J call TRBJ1-5; 8 bases match TRBD1. CDR1 is MNHNS, CDR2 SASEGT, per germline. V trimming: 3 bases; J trimming: 1 base; junction bases outside the gene matches: 11. The CDR3 has 18 amino acids. The CDR3 reads CASSDRDRWRRSNQPQHF. CDR3 nucleotides: TGTGCCAGCAGTGACCGGGACAGGTGGCGTAGAAGCAATCAGCCCCAGCATTTT.

The V and J genes are TRBV5-8 and TRBJ1-2; D is uncertain. CDR1 is SGHTS, CDR2 YDEGEE, per germline. This CDR3 spans 15 amino acids. Trimming left V 0 bases short and J 1 base short, with 10 bases between. In nucleotides, the CDR3 is TGTGCCAGCAGCTTGGACAGCCTGTTTAACTATGGCTACACCTTC. This encodes CASSLDSLFNYGYTF.

This clone has a handful of counts. The chain has TRBV4-1 and TRBJ2-7; TRBD1 aligns across 9 bases. V was clipped by 1 base and J by 2 bases; unmatched bases: 3. The CDR3 spans 15 residues. Per the germline V gene, CDR1 is MGHRA and CDR2 is YSYEKL. The CDR3 here is CASSQGQGGTYEQYF. The DNA of the CDR3 is TGCGCCAGCAGCCAAGGACAGGGGGGGACCTACGAGCAGTACTTC.

CDR3 bases: TGCAGCGTTCGAGGACAGGGTTCCGTTGAAGCTTTCTTT. Residues: CSVRGQGSVEAFF. The J gene is TRBJ1-1, the V gene TRBV29-1, with 8 nucleotides matching TRBD1. After removal of 5 bases from V and 7 bases from J, the junction contained 9 bases not matched to a gene. Germline CDR1 is SQVTM and CDR2 is ANQGSEA. This CDR3 contains 13 residues. Full variable domain (missing parts from reference TRBV29-1 and TRBJ1-1): SAVISQKPSRDICQRGTSLTIQCQVDSQVTMMFWYRQQPGQSLTLIATANQGSEATYESGFVIDKFPISRPNLTFSTLTVSNMSPEDSSIYLCSVRGQGSVEAFFGQGTRLTVV.

The chain uses TRBV7-2 and TRBJ2-7; TRBD1 matches at 12 bases. CDR3 length equals 16 residues. The germline V gene encodes CDR1 SGHTA and CDR2 FQGNSA. Germline trimming cut 1 base from V and 5 bases from J; bases unmatched to any gene: 6. The CDR3 bases are TGTGCCAGCAGCTTAGGTCCCGGGACAGGGGGCCACGAGCAGTACTTC. It is translated as CASSLGPGTGGHEQYF.

CDR3 sequence reads: CASSWGNRGGGYTF. The CDR3 DNA follows: TGTGCCAGCAGTTGGGGTAACAGGGGTGGAGGCTACACCTTC. This chain links TRBV28 with TRBJ1-2; 7 nucleotides align to TRBD1. CDR1 and CDR2 from the germline V gene are MDHEN and SYDVKM. With V trimmed by 4 bases and J by 8 bases, 10 bases remained unmatched. This CDR3 is built from 14 residues.

The rearrangement uses TRBV4-1 and TRBJ2-7, with 12 bases matching TRBD1. This CDR3 region has 15 residues. After removal of 6 bases from V and 7 bases from J, the junction contained 10 bases not matched to a gene. Germline CDR1 and CDR2: MGHRA and YSYEKL. CDR3 nucleotide sequence: TGCGCCAGCAGTCGGGGACAGGGGGCTTTGGGGGAGCAGTACTTC. This sequence encodes CASSRGQGALGEQYF.

The gene calls are TRBV7-9 and TRBJ2-2; unclear D gene. Germline-derived CDR1 and CDR2 are SEHNR and FQNEAQ (reference sequence). V dropped 3 bases and J dropped 3 bases, with 5 bases sitting between them. The CDR3 length is 13 residues. The CDR3 spells CASSFLDTGELFF. The CDR3 coding sequence is TGTGCCAGCAGCTTTCTTGACACCGGGGAGCTGTTTTTT.

V and J are TRBV4-3 and TRBJ1-5; D not resolved. There are 16 residues in the CDR3. Germline CDR1 reads LGHNA; CDR2 reads YSLEER. The ends were cut back, 0 bases at V and 0 bases at J, with 9 bases in the middle. The CDR3 sequence is CASSQDRAGSNQPQHF. The CDR3 coding sequence is TGCGCCAGCAGCCAAGATCGGGCGGGTAGCAATCAGCCCCAGCATTTT.

The rearrangement joins TRBV7-9 to TRBJ2-6; D call uncertain. The CDR3 runs to 18 residues. The germline gives CDR1 SEHNR, CDR2 FQNEAQ (reference sequence). Trimming cost V 4 bases and J 0 bases, with 16 bases left between them. DNA of the CDR3: TGTGCCAGCAGCTCGCTAGGCTACCTGAGCTCTGGGGCCAACGTCCTGACTTTC. This translates into CASSSLGYLSSGANVLTF.

The gene calls are TRBV2 and TRBJ2-5, with 10 nucleotides matching TRBD1. V shed 5 bases, J shed 5 bases, and the junction held 5 bases outside the gene matches. Germline lookup yields CDR1 SNHLY and CDR2 FYNNEI. CDR3 size: 14 residues. CDR3: CASSYDRGRETQYF. The CDR3 bases are TGTGCCAGCAGTTATGACAGGGGGCGCGAGACCCAGTACTTC.

This clone has more than one count but fewer than ten. The CDR3 bases are TGTGCCAGCAGCCGAGGGCGGGGACAGGTGTCCGGGGAGCTGTTTTTT. It codes for CASSRGRGQVSGELFF. The rearrangement uses TRBV4-2 and TRBJ2-2; 8 bases are shared with TRBD1. The V gene's germline CDR1 is LGHNA and CDR2 YNFKEQ. V lost 4 bases to trimming and J lost 6 bases; unmatched junction nucleotides: 10. CDR3 size: 16 residues.

The chain uses TRBV5-1 and TRBJ1-6, with D possibly being TRBD1 (5 bases). Trimming took off 5 bases at V and 8 bases at J, with 11 bases between the two ends. This CDR3 is built from 13 residues. Per germline, CDR1 SGHRS and CDR2 YFSETQ. CDR3 loop: CASRLTDYSPLHF. The CDR3 DNA reads TGCGCCAGCAGGTTGACAGATTATTCACCCCTCCACTTT.

The CDR3 loop reads CASSKTGARGYTF. The CDR3 region has the DNA TGTGCCAGTAGCAAAACAGGGGCGCGCGGCTACACCTTC. J is TRBJ1-2 and V is TRBV19; 7 nucleotides line up with TRBD1. Germline values: CDR1 LNHDA, CDR2 SQIVND (reference sequence). V was clipped by 6 bases and J by 8 bases; unmatched bases: 9. The CDR3 length is 13 residues.